This T cell receptor beta chain was observed in a study of blood T cell repertoires in COVID-19. From germline, CDR1 is LGHDT and CDR2 YNNKEL (reference sequence). V gave up 6 bases and J gave up 8 bases, with 19 bases separating them. The CDR3 consists of 14 residues. Repertoires were generated with immunoSEQ multiplex PCR, while TCRdb's copy carries only in-frame clones and drops some. The table shows 350,000 or so clones, with 89% occurring only once. The V and J genes are TRBV3-1 (or the pseudogene TRBV3-2) and TRBJ1-2; D gene unclear. The receptor's source is a woman aged 60-75 years with COVID-19, enrolled during active disease. The sample taken for sequencing was peripheral blood. The CDR3: CASSFYTLSGGYTF. CDR3 bases: TGTGCCAGCAGTTTCTATACCTTAAGCGGGGGCTACACCTTC.